This is a list of T cell receptor beta chains from one sample in a study of graft-versus-host responses after intestinal transplantation. Clones were sequenced by immunoSEQ multiplex PCR, and TCRdb holds only the in-frame ones, with some missing. This sample has roughly 43,000 clones, with over 85% found just once. The sequences come from PBMCs, collected about 11 months after intestinal transplant. The receptor source for this set is a human patient who received an intestinal transplant, so some T cells may come from the graft donor. Each CDR3 is given with its conserved first and last residue. D genes are given only for firm matches. Clone size is stated in some rows and not others, as once, few, many or a class when expanded.

J | D | V | size | DNA | CDR3
TRBJ1-2 | - | TRBV9 | few | TGTGCCAGCAGCACCCGGACGGGAGGCTACACCTTC | CASSTRTGGYTF
TRBJ2-7 | - | TRBV6-6 | - | TGTGCCAGCAGGCGGGGAGTTTACTACGAGCAGTACTTC | CASRRGVYYEQYF
TRBJ2-7 | - | TRBV4-1 | - | TGCGCCAGCAGCCAACTACGGACTGTCCCCTACGAGCAGTACTTC | CASSQLRTVPYEQYF
TRBJ2-2 | TRBD2 | TRBV7-7 | - | TGTGCCAGCAGCACTAGCGGCCCCACCGGGGAGCTGTTTTTT | CASSTSGPTGELFF
TRBJ1-3 | - | TRBV7-2 | once | TGTGCCAGCAGCTCCCGGGACAGAAACACCATATATTTT | CASSSRDRNTIYF
TRBJ2-2 | - | TRBV6-6 | - | TGTGCCAGCAGGGGGAGGAACACCGGGGAGCTGTTTTTT | CASRGRNTGELFF
TRBJ2-7 | TRBD1 | TRBV5-1 | - | TGCGCCAGCAGCTTGGCTTTACAGGGGCCGACATCCTACGAGCAGTACTTC | CASSLALQGPTSYEQYF
TRBJ2-3 | - | TRBV4-2 | - | TGTGCCAGCAGCCAACCCCCAAGAGGGACAACCGCCACAGATACGCAGTATTTT | CASSQPPRGTTATDTQYF
TRBJ2-7 | - | TRBV5-1 | - | TGCGCCAGCAGTTTACAGGTCCCCTACGAGCAGTACTTC | CASSLQVPYEQYF
TRBJ1-1 | - | TRBV5-1 | - | TGCGCCAGCAAGAGCAGGGAGTCGAACACTGAAGCTTTCTTT | CASKSRESNTEAFF
TRBJ2-1 | - | TRBV7-2 | - | TGTGCCAGCAGCTTTCTGGATGAGCAGTTCTTC | CASSFLDEQFF
TRBJ1-1 | - | TRBV20-1 | - | TGCAGTGCTAGAGCAAAGCTGGAAGCTTTCTTT | CSARAKLEAFF
TRBJ2-3 | TRBD1 | TRBV7-3 | - | TGTGCCAGCAGCGCGACAGGGGGCTCAGATACGCAGTATTTT | CASSATGGSDTQYF
TRBJ1-2 | - | TRBV7-2 | - | TGTGCCAGCAGCTTAGGATCCCTCGAACAGGGAGTCTACACCTTC | CASSLGSLEQGVYTF
TRBJ2-3 | - | TRBV4-2 | - | TGTGCCAGCAGCCAACAGAGCCACATTCGGGCGGTGATCACAGATACGCAGTATTTT | CASSQQSHIRAVITDTQYF
TRBJ2-1 | TRBD2 | TRBV28 | - | TGTGCCGCGGGACTAGCGGGAGTAACCAGCTCCTACAATGAGCAGTTCTTC | CAAGLAGVTSSYNEQFF
TRBJ1-2 | - | TRBV5-4 | - | TGTGCCAGCACCTCGGGGGGCCAACCCGACTATGGCTACACCTTC | CASTSGGQPDYGYTF
TRBJ2-2 | - | TRBV5-1 | once | TGCGCCAGCAGCTTGTCTGGGAACACCGGGGAGCTGTTTTTT | CASSLSGNTGELFF
TRBJ2-1 | TRBD1 | TRBV6-5 | - | TGTGCCAGCAAGTTAGGACAGGGGGCGGGGAATGAGCAGTTCTTC | CASKLGQGAGNEQFF
TRBJ2-2 | - | TRBV6-1 | - | TGTGCCAGCAGTGGGAGGGCAGGGGACACCGGGGAGCTGTTTTTT | CASSGRAGDTGELFF
TRBJ2-1 | TRBD2 | TRBV4-2 | - | TGTGCCAGCAGCCCAGGACTAGCGGGAGCGGTCAATGAGCAGTTCTTC | CASSPGLAGAVNEQFF
TRBJ1-6 | TRBD1 | TRBV19 | - | TGTGCCAGTAGTAGCGACAGGGACTGGGATTCACCCCTCCACTTT | CASSSDRDWDSPLHF
TRBJ2-4 | - | TRBV5-4 | - | TGTGCCAGCAGCCTGAGGGGGGATCAGAACATTCAGTACTTC | CASSLRGDQNIQYF
TRBJ1-3 | - | TRBV27 | - | TGTGCCAGCAGTTTAGTGGGAAAAGGGGGGAACACCATATATTTT | CASSLVGKGGNTIYF
TRBJ2-6 | - | TRBV2 | - | TGTGCCAGCAGTGAGGGGGGCTCTGGGGCCAACGTCCTGACTTTC | CASSEGGSGANVLTF
TRBJ2-7 | - | TRBV6-5 | - | - | CASSSWGQGAVEYF
TRBJ1-2 | - | TRBV19 | - | TGTGCCAGTACCCCCCATGAAGGAAACTATGGCTACACCTTC | CASTPHEGNYGYTF
TRBJ1-4 | - | TRBV5-6 | - | TGTGCCAGCAGCTTGTGGGCAGGGGTTGAAAAACTGTTTTTT | CASSLWAGVEKLFF
TRBJ2-7 | - | TRBV5-4 | few | TGTGCCAGCAGCTTGGAAGGGGGGTCCCTCCGGCGCGAGCAGTACTTC | CASSLEGGSLRREQYF
TRBJ2-5 | TRBD1 | TRBV5-4 | - | TGTGCCAGCAGCTTGTCTGGACAGGGAGGATGGGAGACCCAGTACTTC | CASSLSGQGGWETQYF